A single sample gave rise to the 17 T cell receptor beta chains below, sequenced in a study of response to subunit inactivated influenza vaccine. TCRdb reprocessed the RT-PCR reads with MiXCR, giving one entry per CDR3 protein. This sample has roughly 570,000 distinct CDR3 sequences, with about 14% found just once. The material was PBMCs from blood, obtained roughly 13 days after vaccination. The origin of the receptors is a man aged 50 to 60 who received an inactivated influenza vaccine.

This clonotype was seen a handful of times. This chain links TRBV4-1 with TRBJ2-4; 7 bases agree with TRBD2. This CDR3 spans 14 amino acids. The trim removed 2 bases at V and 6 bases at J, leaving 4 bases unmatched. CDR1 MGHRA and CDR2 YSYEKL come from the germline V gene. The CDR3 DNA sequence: TGCGCCAGCAGCCAACGGACGGGGGGAAACATTCAGTACTTC. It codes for CASSQRTGGNIQYF.

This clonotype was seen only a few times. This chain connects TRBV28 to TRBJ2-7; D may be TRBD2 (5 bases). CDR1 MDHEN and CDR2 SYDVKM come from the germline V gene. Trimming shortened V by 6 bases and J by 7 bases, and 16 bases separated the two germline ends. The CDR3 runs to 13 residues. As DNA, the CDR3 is TGTGCCAGCAGCCTTATGTCCCGGGGAGAGCAGTACTTC. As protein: CASSLMSRGEQYF.

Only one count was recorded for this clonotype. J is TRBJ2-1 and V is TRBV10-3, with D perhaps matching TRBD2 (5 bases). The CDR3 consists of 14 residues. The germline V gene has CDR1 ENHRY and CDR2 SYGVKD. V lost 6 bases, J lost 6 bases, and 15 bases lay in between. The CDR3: CAISSFDGGNEQFF. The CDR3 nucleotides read TGTGCCATCAGCAGCTTCGACGGAGGCAATGAGCAGTTCTTC.

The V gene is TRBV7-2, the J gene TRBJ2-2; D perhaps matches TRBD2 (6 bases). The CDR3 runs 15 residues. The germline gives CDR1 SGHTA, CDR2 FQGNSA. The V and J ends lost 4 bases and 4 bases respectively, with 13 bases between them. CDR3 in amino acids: CASSSTSRGTGELFF. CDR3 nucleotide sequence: TGTGCCAGCAGCTCGACTAGTCGGGGCACCGGGGAGCTGTTTTTT.

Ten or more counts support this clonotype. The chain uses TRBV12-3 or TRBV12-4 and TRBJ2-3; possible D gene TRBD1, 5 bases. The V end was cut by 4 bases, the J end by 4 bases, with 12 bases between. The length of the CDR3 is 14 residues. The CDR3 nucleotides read TGTGCCAGCAGTTCAACAGGACCCTCAGATACGCAGTATTTT. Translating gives CASSSTGPSDTQYF.

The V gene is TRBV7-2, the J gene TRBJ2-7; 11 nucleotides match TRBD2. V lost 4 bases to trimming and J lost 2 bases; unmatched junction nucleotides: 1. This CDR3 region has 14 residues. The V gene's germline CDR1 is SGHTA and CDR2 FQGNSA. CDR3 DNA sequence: TGTGCCAGCAGCTCGACTAGCGGGGCCTACGAGCAGTACTTC. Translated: CASSSTSGAYEQYF.

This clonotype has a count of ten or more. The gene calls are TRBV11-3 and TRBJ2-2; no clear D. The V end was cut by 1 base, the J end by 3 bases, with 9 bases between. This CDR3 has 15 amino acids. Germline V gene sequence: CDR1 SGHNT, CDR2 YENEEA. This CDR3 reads CASSLGGFDTGELFF. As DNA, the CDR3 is TGTGCCAGCAGCTTAGGAGGCTTTGACACCGGGGAGCTGTTTTTT.

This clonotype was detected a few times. CDR3 coding DNA: TGCAGCGTTGAAGATCTTGACACCGGGGAGCTGTTTTTT. It is translated as CSVEDLDTGELFF. The gene calls are TRBV29-1 and TRBJ2-2; D gene ambiguous. The CDR3 loop spans 13 amino acids. The germline CDR1 and CDR2 sequences are SQVTM and ANQGSEA. Trimming cost V 0 bases and J 3 bases, with 5 bases left between them.

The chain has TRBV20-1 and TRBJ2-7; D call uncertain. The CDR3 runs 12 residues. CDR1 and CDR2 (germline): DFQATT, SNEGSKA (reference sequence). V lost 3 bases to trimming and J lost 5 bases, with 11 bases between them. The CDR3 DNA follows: TGCAGTGCTAGCCTCGACCCCAACGAGCAGTACTTC. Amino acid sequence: CSASLDPNEQYF.

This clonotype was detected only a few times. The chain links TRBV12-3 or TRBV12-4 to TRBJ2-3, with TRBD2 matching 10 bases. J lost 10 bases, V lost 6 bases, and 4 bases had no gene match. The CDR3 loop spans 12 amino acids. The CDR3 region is CASRSSGSAQYF. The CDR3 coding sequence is TGTGCCAGCAGATCTAGCGGGAGTGCGCAGTATTTT.

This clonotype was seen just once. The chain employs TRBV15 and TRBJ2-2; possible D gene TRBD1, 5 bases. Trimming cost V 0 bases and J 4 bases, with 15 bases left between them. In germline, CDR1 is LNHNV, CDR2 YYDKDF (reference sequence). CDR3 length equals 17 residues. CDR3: CATSRDSSAGPTGELFF. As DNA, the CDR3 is TGTGCCACCAGCAGAGATAGCAGCGCAGGGCCCACCGGGGAGCTGTTTTTT. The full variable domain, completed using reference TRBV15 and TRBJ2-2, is DAMVIQNPRYQVTQFGKPVTLSCSQTLNHNVMYWYQQKSSQAPKLLFHYYDKDFNNEADTPDNFQSRRPNTSFCFLDIRSPGLGDTAMYLCATSRDSSAGPTGELFFGEGSRLTVL.

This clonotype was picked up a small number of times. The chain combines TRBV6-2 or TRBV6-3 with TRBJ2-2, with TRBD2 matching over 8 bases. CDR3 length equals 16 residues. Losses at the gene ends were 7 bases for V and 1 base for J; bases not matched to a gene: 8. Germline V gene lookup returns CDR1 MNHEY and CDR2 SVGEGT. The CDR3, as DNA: TGTGCCAGCAACCCGTTACGGGAGGGGAACACCGGGGAGCTGTTTTTT. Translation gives CASNPLREGNTGELFF.

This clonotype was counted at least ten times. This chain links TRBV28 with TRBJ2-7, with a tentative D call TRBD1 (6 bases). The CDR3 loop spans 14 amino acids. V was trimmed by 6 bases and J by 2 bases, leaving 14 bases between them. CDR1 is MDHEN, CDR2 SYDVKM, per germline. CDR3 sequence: CASRLTGRAYEQYF. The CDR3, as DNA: TGTGCCAGCAGGCTGACAGGTCGGGCCTACGAGCAGTACTTC. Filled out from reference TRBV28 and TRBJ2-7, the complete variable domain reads DVKVTQSSRYLVKRTGEKVFLECVQDMDHENMFWYRQDPGLGLRLIYFSYDVKMKEKGDIPEGYSVSREKKERFSLILESASTNQTSMYLCASRLTGRAYEQYFGPGTRLTVT.

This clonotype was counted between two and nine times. The CDR3 protein is CASSQEGRQETQYF. CDR3 nucleotide sequence: TGTGCCAGCAGCCAAGAGGGGCGGCAAGAGACCCAGTACTTC. The chain couples TRBV4-2 to TRBJ2-5; a weak D match, TRBD1 (5 bases). This CDR3 comprises 14 residues. From germline, CDR1 is LGHNA and CDR2 YNFKEQ. V shed 0 bases and J shed 2 bases, with 7 bases lying between them.

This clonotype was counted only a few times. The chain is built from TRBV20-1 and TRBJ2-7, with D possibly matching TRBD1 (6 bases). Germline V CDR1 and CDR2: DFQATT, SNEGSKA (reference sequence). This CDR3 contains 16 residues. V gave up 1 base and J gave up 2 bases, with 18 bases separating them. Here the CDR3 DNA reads TGCAGTGCTAGAGCTGCCCGGGACACCAGTACCTACGAGCAGTACTTC. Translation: CSARAARDTSTYEQYF.

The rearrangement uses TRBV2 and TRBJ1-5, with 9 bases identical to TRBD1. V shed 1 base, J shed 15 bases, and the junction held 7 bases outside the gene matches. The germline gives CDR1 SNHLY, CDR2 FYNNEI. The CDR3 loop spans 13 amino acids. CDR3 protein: CASSEGQRTGVHF. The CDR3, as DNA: TGTGCCAGCAGTGAAGGCCAAAGGACAGGGGTGCATTTT.

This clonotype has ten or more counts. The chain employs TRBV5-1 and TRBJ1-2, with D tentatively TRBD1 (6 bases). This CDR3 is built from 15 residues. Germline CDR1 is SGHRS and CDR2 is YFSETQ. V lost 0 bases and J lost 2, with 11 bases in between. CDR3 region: CASSLGYRENYGYTF. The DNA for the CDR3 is TGCGCCAGCAGCTTGGGGTACAGGGAAAACTATGGCTACACCTTC.